One T cell receptor beta chain is described in this entry. As yet, its antigen is unknown. TCRdb's copy holds only in-frame clones and misses some; the assay was immunoSEQ multiplex PCR. The data show 65,000 to 95,000 clones, with more than 75% seen just once and about 0.45% held by the top ten. The sample comes from a study of OX40 agonist ivuxolimab in advanced cancers. For the study at large: Among those treated, three patients had partial responses, one with hepatocellular carcinoma and two with cutaneous melanoma. Broader study findings: Antigen specificity of clonally expanded peripheral T cells was not established. With doses of 0.1 to 3.0 mg/kg, CD4+ and CD8+ blood T cells had undergone clonal expansion by week 6.

Blood specimens came from baseline, cycle 4 day 1, and cycle 7 day 1. The sample here was CD4+ or CD8+ T cells sorted from blood, taken in a trial of the OX40 agonist ivuxolimab. The receptor was isolated from an adult with an advanced solid tumor such as melanoma, head and neck, liver or kidney cancer.

CDR3 in amino acids: CASSPSLGAEQYF. Written as DNA, the CDR3 is TGTGCCAGCAGTCCAAGTTTAGGGGCTGAGCAGTACTTC. V usage is TRBV28 and J usage is TRBJ2-7; possible D gene TRBD1, 5 bases. The V end was cut by 5 bases, the J end by 7 bases, with 15 bases between. CDR1 and CDR2 from the germline V gene are MDHEN and SYDVKM. The CDR3 loop spans 13 amino acids.